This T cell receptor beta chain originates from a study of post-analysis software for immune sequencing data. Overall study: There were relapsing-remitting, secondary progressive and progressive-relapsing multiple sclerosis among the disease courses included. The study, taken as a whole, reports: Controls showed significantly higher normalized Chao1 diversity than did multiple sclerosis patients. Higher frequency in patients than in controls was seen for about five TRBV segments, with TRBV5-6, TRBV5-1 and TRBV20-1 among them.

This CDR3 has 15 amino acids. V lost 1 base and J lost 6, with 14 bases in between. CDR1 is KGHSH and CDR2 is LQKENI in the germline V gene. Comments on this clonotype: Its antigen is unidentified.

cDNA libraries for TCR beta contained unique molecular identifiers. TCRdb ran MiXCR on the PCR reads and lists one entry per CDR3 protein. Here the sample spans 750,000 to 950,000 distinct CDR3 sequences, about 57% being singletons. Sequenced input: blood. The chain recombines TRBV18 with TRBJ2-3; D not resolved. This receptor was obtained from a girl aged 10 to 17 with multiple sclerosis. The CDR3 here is CASSPQKASGDTQYF. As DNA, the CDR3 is TGTGCCAGCTCACCACAAAAGGCTTCCGGGGATACGCAGTATTTT.